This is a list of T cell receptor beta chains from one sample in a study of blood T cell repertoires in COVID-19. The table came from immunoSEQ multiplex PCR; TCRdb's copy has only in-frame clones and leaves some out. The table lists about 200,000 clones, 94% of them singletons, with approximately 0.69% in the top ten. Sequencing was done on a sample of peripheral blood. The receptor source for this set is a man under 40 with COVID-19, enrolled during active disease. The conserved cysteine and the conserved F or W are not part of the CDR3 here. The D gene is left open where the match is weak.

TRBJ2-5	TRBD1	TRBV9	ASSATTGVQETQY
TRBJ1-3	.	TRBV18	ASSLDSVSGNTIY
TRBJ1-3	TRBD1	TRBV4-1	ASSQARTGESGNTIY
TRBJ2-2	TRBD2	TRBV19	ASSTFGGGLGELF
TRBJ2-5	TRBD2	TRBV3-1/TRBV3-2	ASSSGLADQETQY
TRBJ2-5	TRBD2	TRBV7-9	ASSLLAGPTQETQY
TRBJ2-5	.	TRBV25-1	ASSEFLQGETQY
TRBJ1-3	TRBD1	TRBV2	ASTGTGFSGNTIY
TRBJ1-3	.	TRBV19	ASSIAESSGNTIY
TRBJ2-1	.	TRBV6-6	ASSPNTLTSYDYNEQF
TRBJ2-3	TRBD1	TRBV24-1	ATRDRVYTDTQY
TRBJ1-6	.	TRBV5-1	ASSLDQVSPLH
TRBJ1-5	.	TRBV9	ASSVGRVISNQPQH
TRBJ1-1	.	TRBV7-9	ASSPTSGGNTEAF
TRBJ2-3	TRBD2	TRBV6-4	ASSGGGDADTQY
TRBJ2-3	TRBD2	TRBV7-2	ASSLGASGGADTQY
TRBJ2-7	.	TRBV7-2	ASSLVGGFNTYEQY
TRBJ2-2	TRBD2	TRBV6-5	ASSFRGGGTGELF
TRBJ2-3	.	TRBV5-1	ASSAKDTSTDTQY
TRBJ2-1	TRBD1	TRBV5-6	ASSSGTAGPQQF
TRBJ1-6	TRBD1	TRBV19	ASSTDRASPLH
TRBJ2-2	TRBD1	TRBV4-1	ASSQTGTGGTNTGELF
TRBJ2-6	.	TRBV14	ASSQVRPGTRVSGANVLT
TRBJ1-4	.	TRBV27	ASSLTVRNEKLF
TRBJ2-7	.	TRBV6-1	ASSEVAGPTYEQY
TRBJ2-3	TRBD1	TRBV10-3	ATGGQGATDTQY
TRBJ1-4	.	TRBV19	ASSTLPATNEKLF
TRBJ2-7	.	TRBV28	ASKNDAVYEQY
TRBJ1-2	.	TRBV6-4	ASSLSPGGQYGYT
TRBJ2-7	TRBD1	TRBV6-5	ASSYAWDSSYEQY
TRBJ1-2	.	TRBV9	ASSDGQSTYGYT
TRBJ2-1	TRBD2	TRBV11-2	ASSLLSIAGGHEQF
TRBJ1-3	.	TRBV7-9	ASILGGVGNTIY
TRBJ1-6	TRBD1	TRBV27	ASSLLLIGQGSDSPLH
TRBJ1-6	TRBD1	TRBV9	ASSSSTGGGRRLH
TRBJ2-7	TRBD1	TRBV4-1	ASSQEGTGGGYEQY
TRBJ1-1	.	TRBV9	ASSPGIHMNTEAF
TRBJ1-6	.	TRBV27	ASSLTGFDSPLH
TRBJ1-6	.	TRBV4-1	ASSGGAGNSPLH
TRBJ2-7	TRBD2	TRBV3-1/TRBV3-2	ASSPSGGVYEQY
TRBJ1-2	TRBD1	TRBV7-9	ASSLGQGGDYGYT
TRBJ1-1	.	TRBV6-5	ASSYGSLGTEAF
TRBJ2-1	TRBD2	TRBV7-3	ASSLTLSGGATEQF
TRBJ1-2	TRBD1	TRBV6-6	ASTVTGGAGYGYT
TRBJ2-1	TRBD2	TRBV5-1	ASSLGLAVYNEQF